Each of the 30 T cell receptor beta chains below was sequenced from the same sample in a study of cytomegalovirus exposure and HLA in healthy donors. Clones were read by immunoSEQ multiplex PCR, and TCRdb kept only the in-frame ones, dropping some. The profile shows hundreds of thousands of clones, roughly 87% of them singletons. The material sequenced was PBMCs. Receptors originate from a man between 18 and 35 years old in good health and CMV-seropositive.

This clone was picked up a small number of times. V gene TRBV13 combines with J gene TRBJ2-2, with D possibly TRBD1 on 6 matching bases. CDR1 is PRHDT, CDR2 FYEKMQ, per germline (reference sequence). CDR3 length: 15 residues. With 4 bases removed from V and 7 bases from J, the gap between germline ends came to 16 bases. CDR3: CASSSGQALGGELFF. Written as DNA, the CDR3 is TGTGCCAGCAGCTCGGGACAAGCGTTGGGCGGGGAGCTGTTTTTT.

The table lists this clone with a count of one. This sequence joins TRBV27 and TRBJ2-1, with D possibly TRBD1 on 5 matching bases. Germline loops: CDR1 MNHEY, CDR2 SMNVEV (reference sequence). The CDR3 loop spans 15 amino acids. With 3 bases removed from V and 1 base from J, the gap between germline ends came to 10 bases. The CDR3 spells CASSFTGISYNEQFF. The CDR3 DNA reads as TGTGCCAGCAGTTTCACAGGTATATCCTACAATGAGCAGTTCTTC.

The chain couples TRBV5-1 to TRBJ1-1; D may be TRBD1 (5 bases). CDR3 length: 15 residues. Germline V gene lookup returns CDR1 SGHRS and CDR2 YFSETQ. The V gene lost 4 bases and the J gene lost 3 bases, with 16 bases spanning the gap. The CDR3 region has the DNA TGCGCCAGCAGCAGGGCCGAAGGGGCCTACACTGAAGCTTTCTTT. It translates to CASSRAEGAYTEAFF. Full variable domain (rest looked up from reference TRBV5-1 and TRBJ1-1): KAGVTQTPRYLIKTRGQQVTLSCSPISGHRSVSWYQQTPGQGLQFLFEYFSETQRNKGNFPGRFSGRQFSNSRSEMNVSTLELGDSALYLCASSRAEGAYTEAFFGQGTRLTVV.

This rearrangement joins TRBV27 to TRBJ1-2; D unclear. Trimming cost V 5 bases and J 0 bases, with 13 bases left between them. This CDR3 is built from 15 residues. Germline V CDR1 and CDR2: MNHEY, SMNVEV (reference sequence). The CDR3 bases are TGTGCCAGCAGTGGGTCGGGCTTAGCTAACTATGGCTACACCTTC. Protein: CASSGSGLANYGYTF.

The sample holds a few counts of this clone. The chain joins TRBV7-9 to TRBJ1-1; D gene ambiguous. This CDR3 comprises 11 residues. Trimming removed 6 bases at V and 4 bases at J, with 6 bases between. Germline V gives CDR1 SEHNR, CDR2 FQNEAQ (reference sequence). CDR3 sequence (DNA): TGTGCCAGCAGGGGGATCACTGAAGCTTTCTTT. It specifies CASRGITEAFF.

The CDR3 nucleotides read TGTGCCAGCAGTTACGCGACGGCGAACACTGAAGCTTTCTTT. Its translation is CASSYATANTEAFF. The chain links TRBV6-5 to TRBJ1-1; D not resolved. CDR3 length equals 14 residues. Germline V lookup: CDR1 MNHEY, CDR2 SVGAGI. V shed 2 bases and J shed 1 base, with 8 bases lying between them.

This chain links TRBV2 with TRBJ2-7; 12 bases agree with TRBD1. This CDR3 has 15 residues. V was clipped by 7 bases and J by 3 bases; unmatched bases: 7. CDR1 is SNHLY, CDR2 FYNNEI, per germline. The DNA of the CDR3 is TGTGCCAGCATGTACCGGGACAGGGGGCTCTACGAGCAGTACTTC. Amino acid sequence: CASMYRDRGLYEQYF.

The chain has TRBV18 and TRBJ2-1; D tentatively reads TRBD1 or TRBD2 (7 bases each). This CDR3 has 15 residues. V was trimmed by 6 bases and J by 3 bases, leaving 15 bases between them. Germline lookup yields CDR1 KGHSH and CDR2 LQKENI. The CDR3 coding sequence is TGTGCCAGCTCGACAGCGGGACAGTTCTACAATGAGCAGTTCTTC. Translating it yields CASSTAGQFYNEQFF.

This clone showed up just once. CDR3 in amino acids: CASSDRNTEAFF. The DNA for the CDR3 is TGTGCCAGCAGCGACAGGAACACTGAAGCTTTCTTT. The rearrangement links TRBV9 to TRBJ1-1; D is unresolved. The CDR3 totals 12 residues. The V gene's germline CDR1 is SGDLS and CDR2 YYNGEE. The V end lost 3 bases, the J end lost 1 base, and 4 bases lay between the germline ends.

V gene TRBV27 combines with J gene TRBJ2-1; D not resolved. This CDR3 has 14 amino acids. The V and J ends lost 5 bases and 3 bases respectively, with 11 bases between them. Germline-derived CDR1 and CDR2 are MNHEY and SMNVEV (reference sequence). The CDR3 DNA reads as TGTGCCAGCAGTCCCACCCTGCTCTACAATGAGCAGTTCTTC. It translates to CASSPTLLYNEQFF.

The chain uses TRBV11-2 and TRBJ2-1; 13 positions agree with TRBD2. The length of the CDR3 is 16 residues. With V trimmed by 4 bases and J by 7 bases, 7 bases remained unmatched. Germline loops: CDR1 SGHAT, CDR2 FQNNGV. CDR3 DNA: TGTGCCAGCAGCTCGTGGACTAGCGGGAGTAGTAATGAGCAGTTCTTC. This encodes CASSSWTSGSSNEQFF. Drawing the rest from reference TRBV11-2 and TRBJ2-1, the complete variable domain is EAGVAQSPRYKIIEKRQSVAFWCNPISGHATLYWYQQILGQGPKLLIQFQNNGVVDDSQLPKDRFSAERLKGVDSTLKIQPAKLEDSAVYLCASSSWTSGSSNEQFFGPGTRLTVL.

CDR3 protein: CASSLAAEIYGYTF. The CDR3 DNA reads as TGCGCCAGCAGCTTGGCGGCAGAAATCTATGGCTACACCTTC. The rearrangement joins TRBV5-1 to TRBJ1-2; no firm D call. Germline V lookup: CDR1 SGHRS, CDR2 YFSETQ. There are 14 residues in the CDR3. Trimming took off 0 bases at V and 4 bases at J, with 10 bases between the two ends.

This chain connects TRBV15 to TRBJ1-5, with TRBD1 matching 7 bases. Trimming took 6 bases from V and 1 from J; bases not matched to a gene: 6. CDR1 and CDR2 from the germline V gene are LNHNV and YYDKDF (reference sequence). The CDR3 consists of 15 residues. The CDR3 loop is CATRPGQQSNQPQHF. For the CDR3, the DNA is TGTGCCACCAGGCCGGGACAGCAAAGCAATCAGCCCCAGCATTTT.

The V and J genes are TRBV28 and TRBJ2-5; 7 nucleotides agree with TRBD1. The CDR3 length is 15 residues. From germline, CDR1 is MDHEN and CDR2 SYDVKM. J was trimmed by 5 bases and V by 2 bases; bases with no gene match: 8. In nucleotides, the CDR3 is TGTGCCAGCAGTTTACCCCACAGGGGAAGGGAGACCCAGTACTTC. Its protein is CASSLPHRGRETQYF. Complete variable domain (other parts from reference TRBV28 and TRBJ2-5): DVKVTQSSRYLVKRTGEKVFLECVQDMDHENMFWYRQDPGLGLRLIYFSYDVKMKEKGDIPEGYSVSREKKERFSLILESASTNQTSMYLCASSLPHRGRETQYFGPGTRLLVL.

The chain employs TRBV6-1 and TRBJ2-1; possible D gene TRBD1, 5 bases. Deletions cut 1 base from V and 3 bases from J, with 10 bases between. The CDR3 loop spans 15 amino acids. CDR1 is MNHNS, CDR2 SASEGT, per germline. Written as DNA, the CDR3 is TGTGCCAGCAGTGAAGATGTGGGGCTCTACAATGAGCAGTTCTTC. Its translation: CASSEDVGLYNEQFF.

The chain employs TRBV4-3 and TRBJ2-2; 7 positions agree with TRBD2. Looked up from germline, CDR1 is LGHNA and CDR2 is YSLEER. The CDR3 has 16 amino acids. After removal of 1 base from V and 1 base from J, the junction contained 3 bases not matched to a gene. The CDR3 DNA reads as TGCGCCAGCAGCCAAGGGACTAGTGAGAACACCGGGGAGCTGTTTTTT. Its protein product is CASSQGTSENTGELFF.

The chain recombines TRBV7-9 with TRBJ2-2, with D perhaps TRBD1 or TRBD2 (5 bases each). V gave up 11 bases and J gave up 4 bases, with 17 bases separating them. This CDR3 spans 14 amino acids. From germline, CDR1 is SEHNR and CDR2 FQNEAQ (reference sequence). The CDR3 reads CAPHYGDGTGELFF. The CDR3 DNA reads TGTGCCCCGCATTATGGGGACGGCACCGGGGAGCTGTTTTTT.

This chain uses TRBV27 with TRBJ2-1; D not certain. The CDR3 runs 12 residues. Trimming removed 4 bases from V and 9 bases from J, with 10 bases in between. The germline CDR1 and CDR2 sequences are MNHEY and SMNVEV (reference sequence). The chain's CDR3 is CASSSLGTEQFF. Written as DNA, the CDR3 is TGTGCCAGCAGTTCCCTAGGCACTGAGCAGTTCTTC.

CDR3 coding DNA: TGTGCCAGCAGCTTCTCTGGGGCCAACGTCCTGACTTTC. This codes for CASSFSGANVLTF. The V call is TRBV5-8, the J call TRBJ2-6; D not resolved. In germline, CDR1 is SGHTS, CDR2 YDEGEE. Trimming pared 2 bases from V and 0 bases from J, leaving 0 bases between. The CDR3 totals 13 residues. Full variable domain (remainder filled in from reference TRBV5-8 and TRBJ2-6): EAGVTQSPTHLIKTRGQQATLRCSPISGHTSVYWYQQALGLGLQFLLWYDEGEERNRGNFPPRFSGRQFPNYSSELNVNALELEDSALYLCASSFSGANVLTFGAGSRLTVL.

The chain joins TRBV27 to TRBJ2-2; TRBD2 agrees at 13 bases. The J segment lost 6 bases and the V segment lost 4 bases, leaving 5 bases of the junction unmatched. There are 16 residues in the CDR3. In germline, CDR1 is MNHEY, CDR2 SMNVEV (reference sequence). The CDR3 DNA follows: TGTGCCAGCAGTTACCGGACTAGCGGGAGATCCGGGGAGCTGTTTTTT. Protein sequence: CASSYRTSGRSGELFF.

The V and J genes are TRBV25-1 and TRBJ2-5; D is ambiguous. This CDR3 has 15 amino acids. Germline V lookup: CDR1 MGHDK, CDR2 SYGVNS. V lost 2 bases to trimming and J lost 1 base, with 11 bases between them. The CDR3 DNA follows: TGTGCCAGCAGTGAAAAGGTGACGAGCCAAGAGACCCAGTACTTC. This encodes CASSEKVTSQETQYF.

The J gene is TRBJ2-2, the V gene TRBV7-8, with TRBD2 as a possible D gene (6 bases). The V end was cut by 0 bases, the J end by 5 bases, with 7 bases between. CDR3 length: 14 residues. From germline, CDR1 is SGHVS and CDR2 FQNEAQ. CDR3 DNA sequence: TGTGCCAGCAGCTTAGCGGGGAGGACCGGGGAGCTGTTTTTT. Protein sequence: CASSLAGRTGELFF.

The chain carries TRBV27 and TRBJ2-7, with 7 bases lining up with TRBD2. This CDR3 spans 14 amino acids. From germline, CDR1 is MNHEY and CDR2 SMNVEV (reference sequence). The trim removed 2 bases at V and 4 bases at J, leaving 5 bases unmatched. The DNA of the CDR3 is TGTGCCAGCAGTTTAGGGGGGGTCCCGTACGAGCAGTACTTC. Its protein product is CASSLGGVPYEQYF.

This chain uses TRBV6-5 with TRBJ2-7; perhaps D is TRBD1 or TRBD2 (5 bases each). Trimming cost V 0 bases and J 4 bases, with 7 bases left between them. The CDR3 totals 13 residues. Looked up from germline, CDR1 is MNHEY and CDR2 is SVGAGI. The CDR3 region is CASSYSRGYEQYF. The CDR3, as DNA: TGTGCCAGCAGTTACTCGAGGGGATACGAGCAGTACTTC.

The rearrangement joins TRBV4-2 to TRBJ1-2, with D tentatively TRBD1 (6 bases). Germline-derived CDR1 and CDR2 are LGHNA and YNFKEQ. The CDR3 is 18 amino acids. The germline V and J ends were trimmed by 0 bases and 8 bases, with 25 bases remaining between them. The CDR3 loop is CASSQELSGAARAPGYTF. DNA for the CDR3: TGTGCCAGCAGCCAAGAACTTTCAGGGGCGGCTAGGGCCCCGGGCTACACCTTC.

The chain has TRBV28 and TRBJ2-1; the match to TRBD1 covers 11 bases. The junction had 6 bases not matched to a gene; V was cut back by 10 bases and J by 7 bases. The germline V gene encodes CDR1 MDHEN and CDR2 SYDVKM. The CDR3 spans 13 residues. In nucleotides, the CDR3 is TGTGCCACCCGGACAGGGGGCGCGAATGAGCAGTTCTTC. As protein: CATRTGGANEQFF.

The V and J genes are TRBV4-1 and TRBJ1-2, with D perhaps TRBD1 (5 bases). V was clipped by 5 bases and J by 1 base, with 17 bases between them. Looked up from germline, CDR1 is MGHRA and CDR2 is YSYEKL. This CDR3 spans 16 amino acids. DNA of the CDR3: TGCGCCAGCAGCTCCTTTGGGGGGACCAATAACTATGGCTACACCTTC. Translation: CASSSFGGTNNYGYTF.

The count of this clone is one. The chain combines TRBV7-9 with TRBJ2-1; 7 bases fit TRBD1. Germline lookup yields CDR1 SEHNR and CDR2 FQNEAQ (reference sequence). V dropped 5 bases and J dropped 7; count of bases not matched to a gene: 2. The CDR3 loop spans 12 amino acids. The CDR3 region has the DNA TGTGCCAGCAGCCAGGGACAGAATGAGCAGTTCTTC. It specifies CASSQGQNEQFF.

CDR3 bases: TGTGCCAGCAGCCGGCACCGGGACCAAGAGACCCAGTACTTC. This translates into CASSRHRDQETQYF. The chain carries TRBV11-2 and TRBJ2-5; D not resolved. The CDR3 totals 14 residues. Looked up from germline, CDR1 is SGHAT and CDR2 is FQNNGV. The germline V and J ends were trimmed by 5 bases and 0 bases, with 10 bases remaining between them.

The chain employs TRBV2 and TRBJ1-2, with D unresolved. This CDR3 contains 13 residues. The V gene's germline CDR1 is SNHLY and CDR2 FYNNEI. The V end lost 4 bases, the J end lost 2 bases, and 8 bases lay between the germline ends. CDR3 nucleotide sequence: TGTGCCAGCAGTGTGGGCGGGAACTATGGCTACACCTTC. Protein: CASSVGGNYGYTF. Complete variable domain (other parts from reference TRBV2 and TRBJ1-2): EPEVTQTPSHQVTQMGQEVILRCVPISNHLYFYWYRQILGQKVEFLVSFYNNEISEKSEIFDDQFSVERPDGSNFTLKIRSTKLEDSAMYFCASSVGGNYGYTFGSGTRLTVV.